This T cell receptor (beta chain) appears in the sequencing data of a study of Graves' ophthalmopathy and Graves' hyperthyroidism. Losses at the gene ends were 10 bases for V and 2 bases for J; bases not matched to a gene: 20. CDR1 and CDR2 (germline): SGHAT, FQNNGV. The CDR3 runs to 18 residues. Uncontrolled infections, other autoimmune diseases, pregnancy or lactation barred patients from enrollment. The PBMCs originated from around 9.7 ml of fresh peripheral blood. The authors amplified TCR beta CDR3 regions, and they did so from RNA transcripts for repertoire sequencing. RT-PCR was first run with HTBI primers, then multiplex PCR in a second round. TCRdb re-derived calls from the multiplex PCR reads in MiXCR, one entry per CDR3 protein. Of roughly 400,000 distinct CDR3 sequences in the sample, 15% to 19% were seen once. This clonotype was seen many times. Its target is not known. Study findings and constraints: Detection in blood was also observed for most expanded thyroid clonotypes above 0.001 frequency. The model's ophthalmopathy progression predictions had less than 71% sensitivity and over 72% specificity.

The chain has TRBV11-2 and TRBJ2-7; 10 bases align to TRBD2. The origin of this receptor is a woman aged 18-30 years with stable Graves' hyperthyroidism. Sequencing was performed on peripheral blood. CDR3 protein: CATPVGTSVIIAPYEQYF. The CDR3 region has the DNA TGTGCCACGCCAGTCGGGACTAGCGTTATAATTGCCCCCTACGAGCAGTACTTC.